The entry below describes one T cell receptor (beta chain). The CDR3 contains 11 residues. V lost 7 bases and J lost 3, with 6 bases in between. Germline CDR1 reads MDHEN; CDR2 reads SYDVKM. This sample was included in a study of blood T cell repertoires in COVID-19. Study information: Acute and convalescent COVID-19 specimens originated in the United States, Italy and Spain. Sources were T cells, B-cell-depleted T cells, or PBMCs; the material itself was cDNA or gDNA.

Authors' data handling: It was from reference gene primer amplification that nucleated cell counts were estimated. Only in-frame clones appear in the TCRdb table, and some are missing; sequencing was by immunoSEQ multiplex PCR. For V, J and clone size, that table is used; D and trimming come from the DNA. The data contain around 70,000 clones, roughly 90% of them singletons. The J gene is TRBJ1-2, the V gene TRBV28; D is unresolved. Sequenced input: peripheral blood. This TCR was sampled from a man younger than 45 with acute or convalescent COVID-19. The CDR3 sequence: CASNTDYGYTF. The CDR3 nucleotides read TGTGCCAGCAATACGGACTATGGCTACACCTTC.